These 31 T cell receptor beta chains came from one sample sequenced in a study of blood T cell repertoires in COVID-19. Libraries were prepared by immunoSEQ multiplex PCR; TCRdb keeps only in-frame clonotypes and omits some of them. The sample lists over 300,000 clones, almost 90% seen once, with 6.5% in the top ten. The sample consisted of peripheral blood. The receptor source for this set is a man aged 18-30 years with active or convalescent COVID-19.

The chain combines TRBV6-5 with TRBJ2-5; 9 bases match TRBD2. The J segment lost 7 bases and the V segment lost 5 bases, leaving 11 bases of the junction unmatched. Germline CDR1 MNHEY, CDR2 SVGAGI. The CDR3 is 15 amino acids. The CDR3 coding sequence is TGTGCCAGCAGTACACGACTAGCGGAGGAGGGGACCCAGTACTTC. The encoded protein is CASSTRLAEEGTQYF.

This chain uses TRBV27 with TRBJ2-1; possible D gene TRBD1, 6 bases. V lost 6 bases to trimming and J lost 6 bases, with 9 bases between them. Looked up from germline, CDR1 is MNHEY and CDR2 is SMNVEV (reference sequence). This CDR3 comprises 12 residues. CDR3 residues: CASRGGFNEQFF. CDR3 DNA sequence: TGTGCCAGCAGAGGGGGATTCAATGAGCAGTTCTTC.

V gene TRBV3-1 (or the pseudogene TRBV3-2) combines with J gene TRBJ2-2, with 13 bases that match TRBD2. V gave up 4 bases and J gave up 6 bases; unmatched junction bases: 5. In germline, CDR1 is LGHDT, CDR2 YNNKEL (reference sequence). The length of the CDR3 is 16 residues. The CDR3 DNA reads as TGTGCCAGCAGCCTAGGGACTAGCGGGGTGGCCGGGGAGCTGTTTTTT. Protein product: CASSLGTSGVAGELFF.

The V call is TRBV29-1, the J call TRBJ2-5, with TRBD1 matching 7 bases. The CDR3 has 12 amino acids. Germline V gene data show CDR1 as SQVTM and CDR2 as ANQGSEA. Trimming at V came to 5 bases and at J to 5 bases, leaving 5 bases not matched to a gene. The CDR3 DNA reads as TGCAGCGTTTCACAGGGGCACGAGACCCAGTACTTC. Its translation is CSVSQGHETQYF. The variable domain in full, with the rest retrieved from reference TRBV29-1 and TRBJ2-5, is SAVISQKPSRDICQRGTSLTIQCQVDSQVTMMFWYRQQPGQSLTLIATANQGSEATYESGFVIDKFPISRPNLTFSTLTVSNMSPEDSSIYLCSVSQGHETQYFGPGTRLLVL.

This clone was seen only once. The gene calls are TRBV15 and TRBJ2-2; D may be TRBD2 (7 bases). In germline, CDR1 is LNHNV, CDR2 YYDKDF (reference sequence). This CDR3 has 15 residues. The V gene lost 3 bases and the J gene lost 4 bases, with 12 bases spanning the gap. The CDR3 bases are TGTGCCACCAGCAGGGGGGGGCCGGGCACCGGGGAGCTGTTTTTT. It specifies CATSRGGPGTGELFF.

This chain joins TRBV25-1 and TRBJ1-1; D not certain. The germline CDR1 and CDR2 sequences are MGHDK and SYGVNS. The length of the CDR3 is 15 residues. Trimming shortened V by 3 bases and J by 8 bases, and 19 bases separated the two germline ends. CDR3 nucleotide sequence: TGTGCCAGCAGTGAGCGATCGAGGCCTGGTTCAGAAGCTTTCTTT. It yields the protein CASSERSRPGSEAFF.

The chain links TRBV5-6 to TRBJ2-7; D possibly corresponds to TRBD1 (5 bases). V dropped 3 bases and J dropped 4 bases, with 8 bases sitting between them. The V gene's germline CDR1 is SGHDT and CDR2 YYEEEE. The CDR3 is 12 residues long. The chain's CDR3 is CASSSTVYEQYF. CDR3 coding DNA: TGTGCCAGCAGCTCGACAGTATACGAGCAGTACTTC. The full variable domain, rest sourced from reference TRBV5-6 and TRBJ2-7, is DAGVTQSPTHLIKTRGQQVTLRCSPKSGHDTVSWYQQALGQGPQFIFQYYEEEERQRGNFPDRFSGHQFPNYSSELNVNALLLGDSALYLCASSSTVYEQYFGPGTRLTVT.

This clone was recorded a few times. This rearrangement joins TRBV29-1 to TRBJ2-7; D may be TRBD2 (6 bases). Germline V lookup: CDR1 SQVTM, CDR2 ANQGSEA. V lost 0 bases and J lost 2, with 17 bases in between. The CDR3 has 16 residues. CDR3 amino acids: CSVEDRTNTGPYEQYF. In nucleotides, the CDR3 is TGCAGCGTTGAAGACCGGACTAACACCGGACCCTACGAGCAGTACTTC.

The CDR3 DNA reads TGTGCCAGCAGCCCACGGACTAGCGGGAGACAGTTCTTC. As protein: CASSPRTSGRQFF. J is TRBJ2-1 and V is TRBV9; 13 positions match TRBD2. Looked up from germline, CDR1 is SGDLS and CDR2 is YYNGEE. V shed 4 bases, J shed 13 bases, and the junction held 5 bases outside the gene matches. The CDR3 is made up of 13 amino acids.

This sequence joins TRBV7-9 and TRBJ2-5; 11 bases match TRBD2. Germline V gene sequence: CDR1 SEHNR, CDR2 FQNEAQ (reference sequence). V dropped 5 bases and J dropped 4; count of bases not matched to a gene: 9. The CDR3 has 16 amino acids. DNA of the CDR3: TGTGCCAGCAGCACCGGGTTAGCGGGAGGGCGAGAGACCCAGTACTTC. It specifies CASSTGLAGGRETQYF.

The CDR3 sequence is CASSMRGRGFFPAFF. As DNA, the CDR3 is TGTGCCAGTAGTATGAGAGGCAGGGGGTTCTTTCCAGCTTTCTTT. J is TRBJ1-1 and V is TRBV19, with 7 bases lining up with TRBD1. Germline lookup yields CDR1 LNHDA and CDR2 SQIVND (reference sequence). There are 15 residues in the CDR3. V lost 3 bases and J lost 10; bases outside the gene matches: 14.

The CDR3 protein is CASSFPGQLNEQFF. CDR3 coding DNA: TGTGCCAGCAGTTTCCCGGGACAACTCAATGAGCAGTTCTTC. The rearrangement joins TRBV6-6 to TRBJ2-1, with D maybe TRBD1 (6 bases). This CDR3 region has 14 residues. Germline values: CDR1 MNHNY, CDR2 SVGAGI (reference sequence). Trimming cost V 4 bases and J 6 bases, with 13 bases left between them.

The rearrangement uses TRBV7-8 and TRBJ2-5; TRBD2 agrees at 11 bases. V lost 7 bases and J lost 5; bases outside the gene matches: 15. The CDR3 consists of 17 residues. Per the germline V gene, CDR1 is SGHVS and CDR2 is FQNEAQ. The CDR3 DNA is TGTGCCAGCAACTCGGGGCTAGCGGGAGGCGCGGGGGAGACCCAGTACTTC. Protein: CASNSGLAGGAGETQYF.

The chain recombines TRBV6-5 with TRBJ2-5; 7 bases match TRBD1. The J segment lost 1 base and the V segment lost 6 bases, leaving 2 bases of the junction unmatched. CDR1 and CDR2 from the germline V gene are MNHEY and SVGAGI. The CDR3 covers 13 residues. CDR3 loop: CASSRGFQETQYF. In nucleotides, the CDR3 is TGTGCCAGCAGCAGGGGGTTCCAAGAGACCCAGTACTTC.

This chain uses TRBV19 with TRBJ2-7, with 8 bases lining up with TRBD1. The CDR3 runs 15 residues. From germline, CDR1 is LNHDA and CDR2 SQIVND (reference sequence). Trimming removed 3 bases from V and 2 bases from J; junction bases left unmatched: 6. CDR3: CASSIRTGMTYEQYF. The CDR3 DNA is TGTGCCAGTAGTATTAGGACAGGGATGACCTACGAGCAGTACTTC.

This clone was detected once. The rearrangement joins TRBV7-2 to TRBJ2-1, with 7 nucleotides matching TRBD2. The CDR3 length is 15 residues. J lost 8 bases, V lost 6 bases, and 13 bases had no gene match. Germline V CDR1 and CDR2: SGHTA, FQGNSA. DNA of the CDR3: TGTGCCAGCAGTCTTCTTGCGGGAGCTCTCGATGAGCAGTTCTTC. This gives the protein CASSLLAGALDEQFF.

This chain links TRBV4-3 with TRBJ1-2, with 11 bases that match TRBD1. The CDR3 extends over 17 amino acids. In germline, CDR1 is LGHNA, CDR2 YSLEER. The J segment lost 4 bases and the V segment lost 0 bases, leaving 7 bases of the junction unmatched. CDR3 coding DNA: TGCGCCAGCAGCCAAGATGTGGGACAGGGGGATAGCTATGGCTACACCTTC. Amino acids: CASSQDVGQGDSYGYTF.

The V call is TRBV5-1, the J call TRBJ2-2, with 8 bases matching TRBD1. Germline V gene sequence: CDR1 SGHRS, CDR2 YFSETQ. V was clipped by 3 bases and J by 0 bases; unmatched bases: 4. CDR3 length equals 16 residues. CDR3 amino acids: CASSSRTGSNTGELFF. CDR3 bases: TGCGCCAGCAGCTCTCGGACAGGGTCGAACACCGGGGAGCTGTTTTTT.

The rearrangement joins TRBV29-1 to TRBJ1-1, with D tentatively TRBD1 (5 bases). This CDR3 has 15 amino acids. CDR1 SQVTM and CDR2 ANQGSEA come from the germline V gene. The ends were cut back, 6 bases at V and 6 bases at J, with 23 bases in the middle. CDR3 loop: CSVGPVGSGTPEAFF. CDR3 DNA sequence: TGCAGCGTCGGACCCGTCGGGTCAGGGACTCCTGAAGCTTTCTTT.

This chain joins TRBV5-1 and TRBJ2-5; 8 nucleotides line up with TRBD2. The germline CDR1 and CDR2 sequences are SGHRS and YFSETQ. The CDR3 is 14 residues long. Losses at the gene ends were 4 bases for V and 5 bases for J; bases not matched to a gene: 7. CDR3 sequence: CASSRSGGAETQYF. The CDR3 region has the DNA TGCGCCAGCAGCAGGAGCGGGGGCGCCGAGACCCAGTACTTC. Using reference TRBV5-1 and TRBJ2-5 for the parts outside the CDR3, the full variable domain is KAGVTQTPRYLIKTRGQQVTLSCSPISGHRSVSWYQQTPGQGLQFLFEYFSETQRNKGNFPGRFSGRQFSNSRSEMNVSTLELGDSALYLCASSRSGGAETQYFGPGTRLLVL.

The rearrangement uses TRBV7-2 and TRBJ2-1, with TRBD2 matching 9 bases. Germline V gene data show CDR1 as SGHTA and CDR2 as FQGNSA. V lost 0 bases to trimming and J lost 5 bases; unmatched junction nucleotides: 8. CDR3 length: 17 amino acids. For the CDR3, the DNA is TGTGCCAGCAGCTTAGCGCAGGCGGGAGGGATAAACAATGAGCAGTTCTTC. Its translation: CASSLAQAGGINNEQFF.

The chain uses TRBV27 and TRBJ1-2; 9 bases match TRBD1. Germline assignment: CDR1 MNHEY and CDR2 SMNVEV (reference sequence). The length of the CDR3 is 16 residues. V lost 3 bases to trimming and J lost 4 bases; unmatched junction nucleotides: 9. The CDR3 coding sequence is TGTGCCAGCAGTTTTCGGGGTGGACAGGGGCGCTATGGCTACACCTTC. This encodes CASSFRGGQGRYGYTF.

This clone was found many times. The rearrangement links TRBV2 to TRBJ2-7; D is unclear. The CDR3 is 12 residues long. Germline V gene sequence: CDR1 SNHLY, CDR2 FYNNEI. V was trimmed by 5 bases and J by 6 bases, leaving 11 bases between them. The CDR3 DNA reads TGTGCCAGCAGTCCAAACTACGTCGAGCAGTACTTC. It translates to CASSPNYVEQYF.

The CDR3 DNA sequence: TGTGCCAGCAGTAAAACTTCGGGTGGATCTAATGAAAAACTGTTTTTT. It yields the protein CASSKTSGGSNEKLFF. The chain couples TRBV25-1 to TRBJ1-4; no definite D call. V lost 5 bases and J 3 bases, leaving 16 bases between the germline ends. Germline lookup yields CDR1 MGHDK and CDR2 SYGVNS. The CDR3 is 16 amino acids.

This chain joins TRBV27 and TRBJ2-7; 8 bases match TRBD2. Germline V gene lookup returns CDR1 MNHEY and CDR2 SMNVEV (reference sequence). V shed 8 bases, J shed 7 bases, and the junction held 7 bases outside the gene matches. The CDR3 has 12 amino acids. The CDR3 reads CASGTRIGEQYF. The CDR3 DNA reads as TGTGCCAGCGGGACTAGGATTGGAGAGCAGTACTTC.

The chain employs TRBV19 and TRBJ2-2; tentatively, D is TRBD2 (5 bases). With 5 bases removed from V and 5 bases from J, the gap between germline ends came to 15 bases. Germline V CDR1 and CDR2: LNHDA, SQIVND (reference sequence). This CDR3 region has 15 residues. DNA for the CDR3: TGTGCCAGTAGTTTGGGTGGGCGAGGGACCGGGGAGCTGTTTTTT. Translation gives CASSLGGRGTGELFF.

CDR3 loop: CASSSVPSGGPNEQFF. The CDR3 DNA follows: TGTGCCAGCAGCTCGGTCCCTAGCGGGGGACCTAATGAGCAGTTCTTC. V is TRBV28 and J is TRBJ2-1; 10 bases are shared with TRBD2. J was trimmed by 7 bases and V by 6 bases; bases with no gene match: 12. Per the germline V gene, CDR1 is MDHEN and CDR2 is SYDVKM. The CDR3 covers 16 residues.

The chain joins TRBV30 to TRBJ2-5, with 7 bases fitting TRBD2. With V trimmed by 6 bases and J by 5 bases, 3 bases remained unmatched. This CDR3 is built from 11 residues. Per germline, CDR1 GTSNPN and CDR2 SVGIG (reference sequence). This chain's CDR3 is CACGSGETQYF. Here the CDR3 DNA reads TGTGCCTGCGGTAGCGGGGAGACCCAGTACTTC.

Written as DNA, the CDR3 is TGTGCCAGCAGCTGGGGACTAGCGGGGTCGAGGGAGCAGTTCTTC. This sequence encodes CASSWGLAGSREQFF. The chain employs TRBV7-8 and TRBJ2-1; TRBD2 agrees at 13 bases. The V gene end was trimmed by 4 bases and the J gene end by 10 bases; junction bases not matched to a gene: 7. This CDR3 has 15 amino acids. CDR1 is SGHVS, CDR2 FQNEAQ, per germline.

The V call is TRBV7-2, the J call TRBJ2-2; TRBD1 might be the D (5 bases). The CDR3 spans 18 residues. Trimming removed 8 bases from V and 1 base from J, with 23 bases in between. Germline CDR1 reads SGHTA; CDR2 reads FQGNSA. The CDR3 region is CASELWGLSAVNTGELFF. As DNA, the CDR3 is TGTGCCAGCGAACTATGGGGCCTGAGCGCGGTGAACACCGGGGAGCTGTTTTTT.

The chain carries TRBV5-1 and TRBJ2-1; 8 bases fit TRBD2. The CDR3 has 13 amino acids. Looked up from germline, CDR1 is SGHRS and CDR2 is YFSETQ. The ends lost 4 bases at V and 6 bases at J; junction bases unmatched: 3. This CDR3 is CASSPGGANEQFF. For the CDR3, the DNA is TGCGCCAGCAGCCCCGGGGGGGCCAATGAGCAGTTCTTC.